This T cell receptor beta chain is from a study of shared clonotypes between healthy human individuals. All the donors were Caucasian adults who lived in Nashville, Tennessee. CD8 memory combined CD45RO+ cells with CCR7-negative CD45RA+ TemRA cells. V lost 4 bases to trimming and J lost 14 bases; unmatched junction nucleotides: 17. Germline V lookup: CDR1 GTSNPN, CDR2 SVGIG (reference sequence). The length of the CDR3 is 14 residues. Deep was the level at which the assay was run. TCRdb's table, derived via immunoSEQ multiplex PCR, lists solely in-frame clones and lacks some. Of about 110,000 clones in the sample, approximately 70% were seen once.

The sample comprised memory CD8+ T cells sorted from blood. The sample's subset: CD45RO+ cells pooled with CCR7-negative TemRA cells. The chain is built from TRBV30 and TRBJ2-1, with TRBD1 identical over 7 bases. The TCR originated in a woman under 40 in good health. CDR3 nucleotide sequence: TGTGCCTGGACAAGCACGGGTAGACAGGGACGAAAGTTCTTC. This codes for CAWTSTGRQGRKFF.